These 4 T cell receptor beta chains originate from one sample sequenced in a study of regulatory T cells in long-lasting Graves disease. HTBI primers from iRepertoire and Arm-PCR of CDR3 regions yielded the TCR beta libraries. Via MiXCR, TCRdb re-called the multiplex PCR reads, giving one row per CDR3 protein. Of 400,000 to 550,000 distinct CDR3 sequences in the sample, 14% to 15% were seen once. Time point in this sample: newly diagnosed GD, antithyroid drugs for less than 3 months. Following extraction of RNA from PBMCs, that RNA was used to make the TCR library. These data were likewise used in another study, on T cells in Graves' hyperthyroidism and ophthalmopathy.

The sequenced sample was peripheral blood mononuclear cells (PBMCs), obtained at new diagnosis, from a patient treated with antithyroid drugs. The receptors shown here come from a woman in her 30s with Graves disease.

The sample holds many counts of this clonotype. The chain carries TRBV12-3 or TRBV12-4 and TRBJ2-7, with 13 bases matching TRBD2. The ends lost 5 bases at V and 3 bases at J; junction bases unmatched: 4. The CDR3 consists of 15 residues. The CDR3 sequence is CASSLGTSGIYEQYF. In DNA, the CDR3 is TGTGCCAGCAGTCTCGGGACTAGCGGGATCTACGAGCAGTACTTC.

This clonotype appeared a few times. The chain has TRBV5-1 and TRBJ1-2, with a tentative D call TRBD1 (6 bases). The CDR3 length is 13 residues. Germline V lookup: CDR1 SGHRS, CDR2 YFSETQ. Trimming took 1 base from V and 13 from J, leaving 17 bases between them. The CDR3 sequence: CASSLSAGDAFTF. The CDR3 DNA reads as TGCGCCAGCAGCTTGTCGGCAGGGGACGCTTTCACCTTC.

This clonotype was recorded many times. The gene calls are TRBV27 and TRBJ2-7; D remains unclear. The CDR3 length is 13 residues. V shed 5 bases and J shed 6 bases, with 14 bases lying between them. Germline V gene sequence: CDR1 MNHEY, CDR2 SMNVEV (reference sequence). CDR3 in DNA: TGTGCCAGCAGTCCCAATTTTTGGGGCGAGCAGTACTTC. It is translated as CASSPNFWGEQYF.

V and J are TRBV7-9 and TRBJ2-2; 9 bases map to TRBD2. V shed 6 bases and J 6 bases; nucleotides not matched to a gene: 8. The CDR3 length is 15 residues. CDR1 and CDR2 from the germline V gene are SEHNR and FQNEAQ (reference sequence). CDR3: CASSTLAGAPGELFF. CDR3 nucleotide sequence: TGTGCCAGCAGTACATTAGCGGGAGCTCCCGGGGAGCTGTTTTTT.